This is a list of T cell receptor beta chains from one sample in a study of cytomegalovirus exposure and HLA in healthy donors. Method: immunoSEQ multiplex PCR; TCRdb's copy keeps in-frame clones and lacks some. There are 100,000 to 150,000 clones in the sample; over 75% occur only once, and approximately 5% lies in the top ten. Material: PBMCs. The source is a man younger than 45 in good health and CMV-seronegative. CDR3s include the opening cysteine and the closing phenylalanine or tryptophan. Each record gives: J gene, D gene, clone size, V gene, CDR3 DNA, CDR3 protein. A D gene is named only where the DNA matches it firmly. For some rows the clone size is stated as once, few or many, or as a class when expanded; others skip it.

TRBJ2-5	TRBD2	NA	TRBV7-2	TGTGCCAGCAGAGCCTCGGGTCTAGCGGGGTCAGAGACCCAGTACTTC	CASRASGLAGSETQYF
TRBJ2-3	TRBD2	NA	TRBV7-6	TGTGCCAGCAGCTGGGGACCTAGCGGGGGCACAGATACGCAGTATTTT	CASSWGPSGGTDTQYF
TRBJ2-7	TRBD2	NA	TRBV7-2	TGTGCCAGCAGCTTAGAATTCGCTAGCGGGATTTACGAGCAGTACTTC	CASSLEFASGIYEQYF
TRBJ2-2	TRBD1	NA	TRBV5-1	TGCGCCAGCAGCTTGTTAACAGGGGCAAAGAACACCGGGGAGCTGTTTTTT	CASSLLTGAKNTGELFF
TRBJ1-5	NA	NA	TRBV19	TGTGCCAGTAGCCCGGTCGGTCGAAGCAATCAGCCCCAGCATTTT	CASSPVGRSNQPQHF
TRBJ2-7	TRBD1	NA	TRBV10-3	TGTGCCATCAGGGCACAGGGGAGCTCCTACGAGCAGTACTTC	CAIRAQGSSYEQYF
TRBJ2-7	NA	NA	TRBV5-6	TGTGCCAGCAGCTTCCGGGACAAGCCCTACGAGCAGTACTTC	CASSFRDKPYEQYF
TRBJ1-1	TRBD1	once	TRBV2	TGTGCCAGCAGTCCCGGGACAGGGATCATGAACACTGAAGCTTTCTTT	CASSPGTGIMNTEAFF
TRBJ2-1	NA	once	TRBV7-2	TGTGCCAGCAGCTTAGCGACATTGAAATCCGATGAGCAGTTCTTC	CASSLATLKSDEQFF
TRBJ2-5	TRBD1	NA	TRBV29-1	TGCAGCGGGTACAGGGGTGGAGAGACCCAGTACTTC	CSGYRGGETQYF
TRBJ2-7	TRBD1	NA	TRBV13	TGTGCCAGCAGCTCAACGACAGGGGATGAGCAGTACTTC	CASSSTTGDEQYF
TRBJ1-4	NA	NA	TRBV10-2	TGCGCCAGCAGCCCCCTTGGGTCGGGGGTCGGTTCTAATGAAAAACTGTTTTTT	CASSPLGSGVGSNEKLFF
TRBJ2-7	TRBD2	NA	TRBV15	TGTGCCACCAGCAGAGAGCGGGGGGGAATCTACGAGCAGTACTTC	CATSRERGGIYEQYF
TRBJ2-2	NA	NA	TRBV4-2	TGTGCCAGCAGCCAAGAGGGAGTCAGGTCGGCCGGGGAGCTGTTTTTT	CASSQEGVRSAGELFF
TRBJ1-6	NA	NA	TRBV28	TGTGCCAGCAGCCGAGCGGGATCTAATTCACCCCTCCACTTT	CASSRAGSNSPLHF
TRBJ2-2	TRBD1	once	TRBV10-3	TGTGCCACAGGACCGGGACAGGGAAACACCGGGGAGCTGTTTTTT	CATGPGQGNTGELFF
TRBJ2-1	TRBD2	NA	TRBV7-3	TGTGCCAGCACTAGCGGGAGGGTCTCCTACAATGAGCAGTTCTTC	CASTSGRVSYNEQFF
TRBJ1-5	NA	few	TRBV4-3	TGCGCCAGCAGCCAAGATCTTGGGGGCCGGAACCAGCCCCAGCATTTT	CASSQDLGGRNQPQHF
TRBJ2-7	TRBD2	NA	TRBV4-2	TGTGCCAGCAGCCAAGAGGTTCCCACTAGCGGGAGCCCCTACGAGCAGTACTTC	CASSQEVPTSGSPYEQYF
TRBJ1-1	TRBD1	NA	TRBV6-5	TGTGCCAGCAGTCGGGACAGGGGAATCGCTGAAGCTTTCTTT	CASSRDRGIAEAFF
TRBJ2-2	NA	NA	TRBV2	TGTGCCAGCAGTCCCCCGAGCAACACCGGGGAGCTGTTTTTT	CASSPPSNTGELFF
TRBJ2-7	NA	NA	TRBV10-3	TGTGCCATCAGTGTTGCCGGGAACACCTACGAGCAGTACTTC	CAISVAGNTYEQYF
TRBJ2-7	NA	NA	TRBV28	NA	CASSSSVSEQYF
TRBJ2-3	TRBD2	few	TRBV5-6	TGTGCCAGCAGCCCGTCGGGTAGCGGGAGAACTCGCACAGATACGCAGTATTTT	CASSPSGSGRTRTDTQYF
TRBJ2-7	NA	NA	TRBV7-2	TGTGCCAGCAGCCCGTCGACGGAGTACGAGCAGTACTTC	CASSPSTEYEQYF
TRBJ1-2	NA	NA	TRBV21-1	TGTGCCAGCAGCAAGGGTTCGGGACAGGTCTGGGGATATGGCTACACCTTC	CASSKGSGQVWGYGYTF
TRBJ1-4	TRBD1	NA	TRBV5-1	TGCGCCAGCACCCCGACAGGGGGTATGAGTAATGAAAAACTGTTTTTT	CASTPTGGMSNEKLFF
TRBJ2-7	NA	once	TRBV2	TGTGCGAGCAGAGGGGTTGCCTACGGGCAGTACTTC	CASRGVAYGQYF
TRBJ1-6	NA	NA	TRBV6-5	TGTGCCAGCAGTTACTCGCCAGGGCTTAATTCACCCCTCCACTTT	CASSYSPGLNSPLHF
TRBJ1-5	NA	NA	TRBV28	TGTGCCAGCAGTTTTGGCAGTTCCCAGCATTTT	CASSFGSSQHF
TRBJ2-6	TRBD1	NA	TRBV11-1	TGTGCCAGCAGCGTTGGGGACAGGCTCGGGGCCAACGTCCTGACTTTC	CASSVGDRLGANVLTF
TRBJ2-7	NA	once	TRBV7-8	TGTGCCAGCAGCACGACAGGCGGGGGCTTCTACGAGCAGTACTTC	CASSTTGGGFYEQYF
TRBJ2-1	TRBD1	NA	TRBV5-1	TGCGCCAGCAGCCCTTTGGGACAGGGGGGGGACAATGAGCAGTTCTTC	CASSPLGQGGDNEQFF
TRBJ2-7	NA	NA	TRBV4-3	TGCGCCAGCAGCCACCAGGCCGGGGAAGGCTCCTACGAGCAGTACTTC	CASSHQAGEGSYEQYF
TRBJ1-5	NA	once	TRBV18	TGTGCCAGCTCACCAATCGGGGGAGGTCAGCCCCAGCATTTT	CASSPIGGGQPQHF
TRBJ1-1	NA	NA	TRBV28	TGTGCCAGCAGTGAATACGGGGGGAAGAACACTGAAGCTTTCTTT	CASSEYGGKNTEAFF
TRBJ1-2	NA	NA	TRBV5-5	TGTGCCAGCAGCTTGGCCGCCGGGAACTATGGCTACACCTTC	CASSLAAGNYGYTF
TRBJ2-7	NA	NA	TRBV6-1	TGTGCCAGCAGTGAAGCGAGTCCCTACGAGCAGTACTTC	CASSEASPYEQYF
TRBJ1-5	NA	NA	TRBV10-1	TGCGCCAGCAGTGACATCTACGGAGACAATCAGCCCCAGCATTTT	CASSDIYGDNQPQHF
TRBJ1-3	NA	NA	TRBV6-5	TGTGCCAGCAGGACTTCTGGAAACACCATATATTTT	CASRTSGNTIYF